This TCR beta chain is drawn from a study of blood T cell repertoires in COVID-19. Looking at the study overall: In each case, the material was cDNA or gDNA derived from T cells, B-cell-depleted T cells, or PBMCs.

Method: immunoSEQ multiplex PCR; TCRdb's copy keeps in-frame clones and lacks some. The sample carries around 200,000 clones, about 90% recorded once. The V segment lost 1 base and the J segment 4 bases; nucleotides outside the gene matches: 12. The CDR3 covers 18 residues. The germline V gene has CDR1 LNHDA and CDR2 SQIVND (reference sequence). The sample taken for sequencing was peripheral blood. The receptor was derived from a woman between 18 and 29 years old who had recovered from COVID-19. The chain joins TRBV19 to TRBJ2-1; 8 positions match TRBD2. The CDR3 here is CASSIGLAGPDDYNEQFF. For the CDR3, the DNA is TGTGCCAGTAGTATAGGCCTAGCGGGCCCTGATGATTACAATGAGCAGTTCTTC.